This record concerns one TCR beta chain sequence. Antigen specificity is unknown. One end of the junction varies from germline; a read error may be responsible. The sample is drawn from a study of CD8+CD57+ T cells in acquired aplastic anemia. Whole-study context: DNA per sorted CD4+ or CD8+ sample ranged about 0.2 to 30 ug, averaging approximately 3.3 ug.

The CDR3 runs to 15 residues. Germline loops: CDR1 SSHAT, CDR2 FNYEAQ (reference sequence). Study-level points and caveats: Patients and controls shared about 30 CD8+ CDR3 sequences, which appeared highly expressed in patients and within their immunodominant clones. Patient and control CD8+ Simpson's diversity was not significantly different.

TCR beta VDJ and CDR3 were profiled, and genomic DNA was the template. MiXCR, run by TCRdb on the reads, gives a single entry per CDR3 protein. Found here are more than 250,000 distinct CDR3 sequences, 45% to 65% of them singletons; the top ten hold 7% to 9%. The receptor comes from a human donor with severe aplastic anemia or a healthy control (not recorded which). Sequencing used sorted CD4+, CD8+, or CD8+CD57+ T cells (not recorded which) from PBMCs. This sequence joins TRBV7-7 and TRBJ1-5, with D possibly being TRBD1 (5 bases). The CDR3 loop reads CASSLDSGGGETQHF. The CDR3, as DNA: TGTGCTAGCAGCTTAGATTCCGGGGGGGGTGAGACCCAGCATTTT.